This T cell receptor beta chain was retrieved from a study of blood T cell repertoires in COVID-19. For the study at large: Nucleic acid was either cDNA or gDNA, and it came from T cells, B-cell-depleted T cells, or PBMCs.

Produced via immunoSEQ multiplex PCR; TCRdb's table is partial and in-frame only. This sample has about 75,000 clones, with about nine tenths found just once. The CDR3 has 17 residues. CDR1 and CDR2 from the germline V gene are SGHVS and FNYEAQ. Deletions cut 1 base from V and 0 bases from J, with 14 bases between. The clonotype comes from a woman in her forties or fifties with acute or convalescent COVID-19. The rearrangement uses TRBV7-6 and TRBJ2-3, with a tentative D call TRBD2 (6 bases). Sequenced sample: peripheral blood. The CDR3 loop is CASSLEAGGASTDTQYF. Here the CDR3 DNA reads TGTGCCAGCAGCTTAGAGGCGGGCGGGGCTAGCACAGATACGCAGTATTTT.